The clone carrying this TCR beta chain was seen only a few times. The antigen remains undetermined. Germline V CDR1 and CDR2: MGHRA, YSYEKL. The CDR3 covers 14 residues. The V end was cut by 7 bases, the J end by 3 bases, with 14 bases between. The sample originates from a study of identical twins. The study, taken as a whole, reports: The presence of invariant MAIT and iNKT cells could partly confound analyses of zero-insertion sequences. High-abundance cord blood beta clonotypes had fewer insertions; memory repertoires showed none.

Template switching added a universal primer binding site, and final cDNA carried unique molecular identifiers. TCRdb fed the 5' RACE reads into MiXCR, producing one record per CDR3 protein. The data show about 1.7 million distinct CDR3 sequences, with under 35% seen just once and more than 0.25% held by the top ten. The receptor's source is a newborn girl in good health. Input material: cord blood. This sequence joins TRBV4-1 and TRBJ2-3; D remains ambiguous. The CDR3 loop is CASNRGGVTDTQYF. The CDR3 bases are TGCGCCAGCAATCGAGGCGGCGTGACAGATACGCAGTATTTT.